The sequence of this T cell receptor beta chain was determined in a study of blood T cell repertoires in COVID-19. Authors' processing steps: Scientists estimated how many nucleated cells there were by amplifying reference gene primers. Assay used: immunoSEQ multiplex PCR; TCRdb lists only in-frame clones, some missing. V and J calls plus clone size are reproduced from that table; the DNA served to infer D and trimming. The table lists 350,000 or so clones, roughly nine tenths of them singletons. Sequencing input: peripheral blood. The clonotype comes from a woman aged 60-75 years with COVID-19, enrolled during active disease.

CDR3 residues: CASSRGSYGYTF. The CDR3, as DNA: TGCGCCAGCAGCAGGGGGTCCTATGGCTACACCTTC. The chain couples TRBV5-1 to TRBJ1-2, with a possible D match to TRBD1 (6 bases). Germline V gene lookup returns CDR1 SGHRS and CDR2 YFSETQ. V dropped 4 bases and J dropped 4 bases, with 8 bases sitting between them. The CDR3 extends over 12 amino acids.